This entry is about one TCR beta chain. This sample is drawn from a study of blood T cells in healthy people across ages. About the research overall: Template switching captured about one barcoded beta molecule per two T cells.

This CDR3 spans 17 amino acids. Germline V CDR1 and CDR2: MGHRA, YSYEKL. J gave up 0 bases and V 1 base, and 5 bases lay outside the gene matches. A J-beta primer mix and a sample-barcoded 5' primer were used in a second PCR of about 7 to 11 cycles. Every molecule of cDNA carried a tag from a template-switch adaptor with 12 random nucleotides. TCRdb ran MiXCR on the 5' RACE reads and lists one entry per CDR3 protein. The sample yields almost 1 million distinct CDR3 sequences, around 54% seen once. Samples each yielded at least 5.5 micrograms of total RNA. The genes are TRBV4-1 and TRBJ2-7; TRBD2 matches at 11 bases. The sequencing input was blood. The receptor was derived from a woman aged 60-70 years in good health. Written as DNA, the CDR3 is TGCGCCAGCAGCCAAGGGGGACTAGCGGACCGCTCCTACGAGCAGTACTTC. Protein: CASSQGGLADRSYEQYF.